This TCR beta chain appears in the sequencing data of a study of blood T cell repertoires in COVID-19. About the study: Researchers got acute and convalescent COVID-19 samples from the United States, Italy and Spain. PBMCs, B-cell-depleted T cells, or T cells provided the cDNA or gDNA that made up the material.

Patients at the Seattle site were enrolled during active infection and followed longitudinally. As handled by the study authors: Reference gene primer amplification in the assay estimated nucleated cell counts. Using immunoSEQ multiplex PCR, the repertoire was profiled, and TCRdb retains in-frame clones only, with some absent. D and trimming were read from the DNA, whereas the V and J calls and clone size are those reported in that table. The repertoire has roughly 300,000 clones, 90% to 95% of them found once; the top ten carry about 2%. Germline assignment: CDR1 KGHDR and CDR2 SFDVKD. V shed 0 bases, J shed 2 bases, and the junction held 6 bases outside the gene matches. The length of the CDR3 is 16 residues.

The sequence came from a woman under 40 with COVID-19, enrolled during active disease. The sequencing sample was made of peripheral blood. The V gene is TRBV24-1, the J gene TRBJ2-7; TRBD2 matches at 7 bases. CDR3: CATSDLASGVPYEQYF. The CDR3 DNA is TGTGCCACCAGTGATTTGGCTAGCGGTGTCCCCTACGAGCAGTACTTC.